This T cell receptor (beta chain) was obtained from a study of T-cell reconstitution after alpha-beta-depleted transplantation in children. General study findings and limits: In patients about two months after transplant, alpha-beta T cells reportedly arose from several hundred expanded graft clones.

This clonotype was found a few times. Antigen unknown. V was cut by 3 bases and J by 7 bases, with 14 bases left in between. CDR1 is SGHRS, CDR2 YFSETQ, per germline. This CDR3 has 13 residues. The TCRbeta library incorporated unique molecular identifiers. TCRdb fed the PCR reads into MiXCR, producing one record per CDR3 protein. This sample has around 100,000 distinct CDR3 sequences; around 6% occur once, and the top ten carry roughly 5.5%. The chain recombines TRBV5-1 with TRBJ2-7, with a weak D call TRBD2 (5 bases). The clonotype originates from a female patient aged 2-10 years who had a stem cell transplant for Fanconi anemia, so the T cells may come from the graft donor. The sequences come from PBMCs, mostly from graft donor cells, collected 60 days after TCRalphabeta/CD19-depleted stem cell transplant. The CDR3 bases are TGCGCCAGCAGCTGGACCGGGATTACAGAGCAGTACTTC. It codes for CASSWTGITEQYF.